Listed here are 24 T cell receptor beta chains from one sample, sequenced in a study of blood T cell repertoires in COVID-19 (dated by TCRdb to 2020 to 2021). Library prep was done by the immunoSEQ multiplex PCR assay. This is the immuneACCESS table as TCRdb keeps it, with only in-frame sequences that have V and J called. A part of the clones is gone; compared with another copy, unresolved V genes explain less than half, and the rest is unexplained. The sample data list about 140,000 clones, and about 80% of these were observed just once. The ten largest clonotypes hold roughly 17% of the sample. The material sequenced was peripheral blood. The receptor set was obtained from a man aged 45-65 years with acute or convalescent COVID-19.

This chain links TRBV5-1 with TRBJ1-2, with no clear D. Per the germline V gene, CDR1 is SGHRS and CDR2 is YFSETQ. V was trimmed by 1 base and J by 1 base, leaving 8 bases between them. The CDR3 spans 14 residues. The CDR3 DNA sequence: TGCGCCAGCAGCTTGTTCGGGGTTAACTATGGCTACACCTTC. This translates into CASSLFGVNYGYTF.

The chain is built from TRBV18 and TRBJ1-4; 9 nucleotides line up with TRBD1. This CDR3 is built from 14 residues. Germline V gene sequence: CDR1 KGHSH, CDR2 LQKENI. J was trimmed by 5 bases and V by 3 bases; bases with no gene match: 1. The DNA for the CDR3 is TGTGCCAGCTCACCTGGGACAGGGAATGAAAAACTGTTTTTT. Protein sequence: CASSPGTGNEKLFF.

CDR3 in DNA: TGTGCCAGCAGCGTAGATCCCGCTAACTATGGCTACACCTTC. As protein: CASSVDPANYGYTF. This chain links TRBV9 with TRBJ1-2; D unclear. This CDR3 region has 14 residues. The germline V and J ends were trimmed by 0 bases and 0 bases, with 6 bases remaining between them. The germline gives CDR1 SGDLS, CDR2 YYNGEE.

The chain links TRBV11-3 to TRBJ1-6; D possibly corresponds to TRBD1 (6 bases). In germline, CDR1 is SGHNT, CDR2 YENEEA. The CDR3 runs 15 residues. V lost 5 bases, J lost 8 bases, and 16 bases lay in between. The CDR3 sequence is CASSPGQGRDSPLHF. The CDR3 DNA reads TGTGCCAGCAGCCCGGGGCAGGGGAGGGATTCACCCCTCCACTTT.

V is TRBV28 and J is TRBJ2-1, with D unclear. V gave up 1 base and J gave up 3 bases, with 7 bases separating them. CDR3 length equals 14 residues. Germline CDR1 reads MDHEN; CDR2 reads SYDVKM. CDR3 sequence (DNA): TGTGCCAGCAGTTTATCCCAGTACTACAATGAGCAGTTCTTC. Encoded protein: CASSLSQYYNEQFF.

The V and J genes are TRBV19 and TRBJ2-7; the D is unclear. The germline gives CDR1 LNHDA, CDR2 SQIVND (reference sequence). The CDR3 contains 13 residues. Trimming removed 5 bases from V and 3 bases from J, with 11 bases in between. CDR3 sequence (DNA): TGTGCCAGTAGTCCCGGCCGGGTCTACGAGCAGTACTTC. Protein product: CASSPGRVYEQYF. Full variable domain (rest looked up from reference TRBV19 and TRBJ2-7): DGGITQSPKYLFRKEGQNVTLSCEQNLNHDAMYWYRQDPGQGLRLIYYSQIVNDFQKGDIAEGYSVSREKKESFPLTVTSAQKNPTAFYLCASSPGRVYEQYFGPGTRLTVT.

This chain connects TRBV11-3 to TRBJ1-2; D possibly corresponds to TRBD1 (6 bases). Trimming left V 1 base short and J 10 bases short, with 13 bases between. Looked up from germline, CDR1 is SGHNT and CDR2 is YENEEA. The CDR3 sequence is 13 residues long. CDR3 in DNA: TGTGCCAGCAGCTTAGGCCCGGGACACCCCTACACCTTC. Translating it yields CASSLGPGHPYTF.

V and J are TRBV5-1 and TRBJ1-1; TRBD1 matches at 7 bases. With 4 bases clipped from V and 1 base from J, the junction kept 4 bases outside the gene matches. Looked up from germline, CDR1 is SGHRS and CDR2 is YFSETQ. The CDR3 extends over 14 amino acids. The CDR3 loop is CASSDQGGNTEAFF. The CDR3 nucleotides read TGCGCCAGCAGCGATCAGGGGGGGAACACTGAAGCTTTCTTT.

V gene TRBV13 combines with J gene TRBJ2-5; 10 nucleotides align to TRBD2. There are 17 residues in the CDR3. The J segment lost 3 bases and the V segment lost 5 bases, leaving 12 bases of the junction unmatched. Looked up from germline, CDR1 is PRHDT and CDR2 is FYEKMQ (reference sequence). CDR3 DNA sequence: TGTGCCAGCAGCCCGGGGCTAGCGGGGGCTAGTGAAGAGACCCAGTACTTC. As protein: CASSPGLAGASEETQYF.

V and J are TRBV2 and TRBJ2-2, with TRBD2 matching 9 bases. This CDR3 has 14 amino acids. V dropped 7 bases and J dropped 1; count of bases not matched to a gene: 1. Per the germline V gene, CDR1 is SNHLY and CDR2 is FYNNEI. CDR3: CASKLAGNTGELFF. CDR3 nucleotides: TGTGCCAGCAAACTAGCGGGGAACACCGGGGAGCTGTTTTTT.

The gene calls are TRBV6-5 and TRBJ1-2; D possibly corresponds to TRBD1 (5 bases). V dropped 7 bases and J dropped 8 bases, with 17 bases sitting between them. The CDR3 consists of 13 residues. CDR1 and CDR2 from the germline V gene are MNHEY and SVGAGI. The CDR3 region is CASNPRGAGGYTF. For the CDR3, the DNA is TGTGCCAGCAACCCGCGTGGGGCTGGGGGCTACACCTTC.

This clone showed up just a few times. J is TRBJ2-3 and V is TRBV4-1, with 11 bases that match TRBD2. There are 18 residues in the CDR3. Germline lookup yields CDR1 MGHRA and CDR2 YSYEKL. Unmatched junction bases numbered 7, after V lost 2 bases and J lost 0 bases. The CDR3 here is CASSQTSGGTSSTDTQYF. CDR3 DNA sequence: TGCGCCAGCAGCCAAACTAGCGGGGGAACCTCTAGCACAGATACGCAGTATTTT.

The count of this clone is one. The chain has TRBV5-1 and TRBJ2-7; D unclear. Germline V gene sequence: CDR1 SGHRS, CDR2 YFSETQ. The CDR3 consists of 12 residues. V was pared by 3 bases and J by 4 bases, with 8 bases between. CDR3 coding DNA: TGCGCCAGCAGCTCGACCGGGTACGAGCAGTACTTC. Its protein product is CASSSTGYEQYF.

The chain couples TRBV25-1 to TRBJ1-2; TRBD1 matches at 8 bases. Germline V CDR1 and CDR2: MGHDK, SYGVNS. The CDR3 is 13 residues long. V shed 1 base and J 6 bases; nucleotides not matched to a gene: 1. The CDR3 nucleotides read TGTGCCAGCAGTGAATCAGGGGGCCATGGCTACACCTTC. It specifies CASSESGGHGYTF.

The genes are TRBV29-1 and TRBJ2-1, with D possibly matching TRBD1 (6 bases). Trimming took off 6 bases at V and 12 bases at J, with 15 bases between the two ends. Germline V CDR1 and CDR2: SQVTM, ANQGSEA. The CDR3 is 11 residues long. The DNA of the CDR3 is TGCAGCGTAACAGGGACCATGGGGCAGTTCTTC. Residues: CSVTGTMGQFF.

The genes are TRBV5-6 and TRBJ2-3; tentative D call: TRBD2 (5 bases). Germline CDR1 reads SGHDT; CDR2 reads YYEEEE. This CDR3 is built from 15 residues. Trimming shortened V by 3 bases and J by 2 bases, and 13 bases separated the two germline ends. DNA for the CDR3: TGTGCCAGCAGCTCCGTGGGAGCGCACACAGATACGCAGTATTTT. It translates to CASSSVGAHTDTQYF.

V gene TRBV30 combines with J gene TRBJ2-7; 10 bases fit TRBD1. Germline lookup yields CDR1 GTSNPN and CDR2 SVGIG (reference sequence). Unmatched junction bases numbered 3, after V lost 3 bases and J lost 4 bases. The CDR3 is 13 amino acids. CDR3 sequence reads: CAWSGQGGYEQYF. CDR3 nucleotide sequence: TGTGCCTGGAGCGGACAGGGGGGTTACGAGCAGTACTTC.

The rearrangement joins TRBV19 to TRBJ2-1; D remains ambiguous. CDR1 and CDR2 (germline): LNHDA, SQIVND (reference sequence). The CDR3 extends over 13 amino acids. Trimming shortened V by 1 base and J by 8 bases, and 9 bases separated the two germline ends. CDR3 DNA sequence: TGTGCCAGTAGTATAGGATGGCTGGATGAGCAGTTCTTC. Translated: CASSIGWLDEQFF. Drawing the rest from reference TRBV19 and TRBJ2-1, the complete variable domain is DGGITQSPKYLFRKEGQNVTLSCEQNLNHDAMYWYRQDPGQGLRLIYYSQIVNDFQKGDIAEGYSVSREKKESFPLTVTSAQKNPTAFYLCASSIGWLDEQFFGPGTRLTVL.

This clone was observed at least ten times. The rearrangement joins TRBV30 to TRBJ2-3; perhaps TRBD2 as D (6 bases). From germline, CDR1 is GTSNPN and CDR2 SVGIG (reference sequence). V shed 3 bases and J shed 0 bases, with 13 bases lying between them. CDR3 length: 15 amino acids. This CDR3 is CAWRPLRGSTDTQYF. CDR3 coding DNA: TGTGCCTGGAGGCCGCTCCGGGGGAGCACAGATACGCAGTATTTT. Variable domain in full (rest from reference TRBV30 and TRBJ2-3): SQTIHQWPATLVQPVGSPLSLECTVEGTSNPNLYWYRQAAGRGLQLLFYSVGIGQISSEVPQNLSASRPQDRQFILSSKKLLLSDSGFYLCAWRPLRGSTDTQYFGPGTRLTVL.

This chain connects TRBV6-5 to TRBJ2-3; TRBD2 aligns across 7 bases. The CDR3 length is 16 residues. V was clipped by 0 bases and J by 6 bases; unmatched bases: 9. CDR1 is MNHEY and CDR2 is SVGAGI in the germline V gene. In DNA form, the CDR3 reads TGTGCCAGCAGTTACTCGACCAGCGGGGTGGCCGATACGCAGTATTTT. Amino acids: CASSYSTSGVADTQYF.

The V call is TRBV11-2, the J call TRBJ2-6; D remains unclear. CDR1 is SGHAT and CDR2 is FQNNGV in the germline V gene. CDR3 size: 13 residues. V lost 10 bases, J lost 2 bases, and 9 bases lay in between. The CDR3 nucleotides are TGTGCCACCTCAGTGGCTGGGGCCAACGTCCTGACTTTC. Amino acid sequence: CATSVAGANVLTF.

This rearrangement joins TRBV10-2 to TRBJ2-5; D gene uncertain. Germline V gene lookup returns CDR1 WSHSY and CDR2 SAAADI. The CDR3 spans 12 residues. Trimming pared 6 bases from V and 4 bases from J, leaving 9 bases between. CDR3 bases: TGCGCCAGCAGAGACACTTCAGAGACCCAGTACTTC. The encoded protein is CASRDTSETQYF.

The V call is TRBV11-3, the J call TRBJ2-3; no firm D call. From germline, CDR1 is SGHNT and CDR2 YENEEA. Trimming took off 3 bases at V and 4 bases at J, with 8 bases between the two ends. The CDR3 extends over 13 amino acids. CDR3 DNA sequence: TGTGCCAGCAGCTTGGCCCCTGCAGATACGCAGTATTTT. Its protein is CASSLAPADTQYF.

This clone was observed once. The chain recombines TRBV11-2 with TRBJ2-7; 8 bases are a match to TRBD1. CDR1 is SGHAT, CDR2 FQNNGV, per germline. V shed 1 base and J 3 bases; nucleotides not matched to a gene: 5. The CDR3 has 15 residues. The CDR3 nucleotides are TGTGCCAGCAGCTTAGGGTCAGGGGGCGTCTACGAGCAGTACGTC. Its translation: CASSLGSGGVYEQYV.